The source of this TCR beta chain is a study of T cell repertoires in cytomegalovirus infection. Looked up from germline, CDR1 is DFQATT and CDR2 is SNEGSKA (reference sequence). This CDR3 contains 14 residues. V shed 3 bases and J shed 0 bases, with 11 bases lying between them. One entry per CDR3 protein results from TCRdb running MiXCR on the reads. The table shows some 700,000 distinct CDR3 sequences, with 35% occurring only once. The TCR comes from a human donor in good health (CMV status not recorded). Some clones in this sample may be carry-over from other donors' samples. The gene calls are TRBV20-1 and TRBJ2-5, with D perhaps matching TRBD1 (6 bases). Sequencing was carried out using PBMCs. The CDR3 here is CSARKGQNQETQYF. The CDR3 DNA is TGCAGTGCTAGGAAAGGACAGAACCAAGAGACCCAGTACTTC.